One and the same sample provided the 27 T cell receptor beta chains below, sequenced in a study of blood T cell repertoires in COVID-19. Clones were sequenced by immunoSEQ multiplex PCR, and TCRdb holds only the in-frame ones, with some missing. This table holds about 190,000 clones, roughly four fifths found once. Sequencing input: peripheral blood. The receptors here all came from a middle-aged woman with acute or convalescent COVID-19.

V usage is TRBV30 and J usage is TRBJ1-2; weak D call: TRBD1 (5 bases). The CDR3 spans 12 residues. The V and J ends lost 4 bases and 4 bases respectively, with 10 bases between them. Germline lookup yields CDR1 GTSNPN and CDR2 SVGIG (reference sequence). The CDR3 loop reads CAWTGSRYGYTF. CDR3 nucleotide sequence: TGTGCCTGGACAGGGTCCCGCTATGGCTACACCTTC.

This clone was observed a single time. V is TRBV30 and J is TRBJ1-6, with no clear D. Germline V gives CDR1 GTSNPN, CDR2 SVGIG (reference sequence). V was clipped by 0 bases and J by 10 bases, with 10 bases between them. CDR3 length equals 13 residues. CDR3 sequence: CAWSVERRSPLHF. CDR3 bases: TGTGCCTGGAGTGTGGAAAGGCGGTCACCCCTCCACTTT.

This clone showed up just a few times. The V gene is TRBV4-1, the J gene TRBJ1-4; TRBD1 matches 9 bases. This CDR3 comprises 17 residues. J gave up 6 bases and V 5 bases, and 13 bases lay outside the gene matches. Germline lookup yields CDR1 MGHRA and CDR2 YSYEKL. In nucleotides, the CDR3 is TGCGCCAGCAGCGGAGGAAAGCCGGGACAGGGTCATGAAAAACTGTTTTTT. It is translated as CASSGGKPGQGHEKLFF.

This clone has a handful of counts. The chain joins TRBV28 to TRBJ1-1; D is possibly TRBD1 (5 bases). The CDR3 length is 13 residues. Trimming pared 8 bases from V and 0 bases from J, leaving 10 bases between. The germline CDR1 and CDR2 sequences are MDHEN and SYDVKM. CDR3 amino acids: CASQDILNTEAFF. In DNA, the CDR3 is TGTGCCAGCCAGGACATACTGAACACTGAAGCTTTCTTT. Based on the CDR3 plus reference TRBV28 and TRBJ1-1, the full variable domain is DVKVTQSSRYLVKRTGEKVFLECVQDMDHENMFWYRQDPGLGLRLIYFSYDVKMKEKGDIPEGYSVSREKKERFSLILESASTNQTSMYLCASQDILNTEAFFGQGTRLTVV.

V is TRBV6-2 or TRBV6-3 and J is TRBJ2-2; TRBD2 aligns across 10 bases. The CDR3 consists of 15 residues. From germline, CDR1 is MNHEY and CDR2 SVGEGT. V lost 6 bases and J lost 6; bases outside the gene matches: 7. In DNA form, the CDR3 reads TGTGCCAGCAGACCTAGCGGGAGTAATCCCGGGGAGCTGTTTTTT. The encoded protein is CASRPSGSNPGELFF.

This rearrangement joins TRBV15 to TRBJ1-1; no firm D call. V was shortened by 1 base and J by 3 bases, with 12 bases between the two germline ends. Germline CDR1 and CDR2: LNHNV and YYDKDF (reference sequence). CDR3 length equals 15 residues. CDR3 coding DNA: TGTGCCACCAGCAGAGGATCAGTGGCTTACACTGAAGCTTTCTTT. It encodes CATSRGSVAYTEAFF.

The CDR3 nucleotides read TGCAGTGATGAGGGCTACTATGGCTACACCTTC. Translated: CSDEGYYGYTF. The chain combines TRBV20-1 with TRBJ1-2; D unresolved. This CDR3 region has 11 residues. Trimming left V 7 bases short and J 3 bases short, with 9 bases between. Germline V gives CDR1 DFQATT, CDR2 SNEGSKA (reference sequence).

This chain connects TRBV30 to TRBJ2-2; D is possibly TRBD2 (5 bases). V gave up 5 bases and J gave up 7 bases, with 14 bases separating them. Germline-derived CDR1 and CDR2 are GTSNPN and SVGIG (reference sequence). The length of the CDR3 is 13 residues. The CDR3 nucleotides are TGTGCCTGGGGGAGCGGCATGGGCGGGGAGCTGTTTTTT. Translation: CAWGSGMGGELFF.

J is TRBJ1-2 and V is TRBV28, with 7 bases aligning to TRBD1. Trimming removed 6 bases from V and 8 bases from J; junction bases left unmatched: 9. Per germline, CDR1 MDHEN and CDR2 SYDVKM. This CDR3 is 13 amino acids long. CDR3 nucleotides: TGTGCCAGCAGCTCGGGACAGAAAAAGGGCTACACCTTC. Its translation is CASSSGQKKGYTF.

This clone was seen more than once but under ten times. This sequence joins TRBV7-6 and TRBJ2-7, with 8 positions matching TRBD1. The germline CDR1 and CDR2 sequences are SGHVS and FNYEAQ. The CDR3 is made up of 14 amino acids. Trimming at V came to 5 bases and at J to 4 bases, leaving 7 bases not matched to a gene. CDR3 sequence reads: CASSQRTGYYEQYF. The CDR3 DNA reads TGTGCCAGCAGCCAAAGGACAGGGTATTACGAGCAGTACTTC.

The chain employs TRBV27 and TRBJ2-7; 8 bases are a match to TRBD2. Germline assignment: CDR1 MNHEY and CDR2 SMNVEV (reference sequence). This CDR3 spans 16 amino acids. Trimming took 8 bases from V and 1 from J; bases not matched to a gene: 13. This CDR3 is CASALFSGGGSYEQYF. As DNA, the CDR3 is TGTGCCAGCGCCCTATTTTCGGGCGGGGGGTCCTACGAGCAGTACTTC.

The chain has TRBV7-9 and TRBJ2-7, with no clear D. This CDR3 has 11 residues. The V gene's germline CDR1 is SEHNR and CDR2 FQNEAQ (reference sequence). Trimming took off 5 bases at V and 7 bases at J, with 9 bases between the two ends. CDR3 sequence: CASSMFEEQYF. The CDR3 nucleotides read TGTGCCAGCAGCATGTTTGAGGAGCAGTACTTC.

This clone occurred once. The chain recombines TRBV29-1 with TRBJ2-6, with 9 positions matching TRBD1. CDR3 length: 15 residues. CDR1 and CDR2 (germline): SQVTM, ANQGSEA. Germline trimming cut 6 bases from V and 1 base from J; bases unmatched to any gene: 4. CDR3 nucleotide sequence: TGCAGCGTCAGGGGACAGGGTTCTGGGGCCAACGTCCTGACTTTC. It codes for CSVRGQGSGANVLTF.

CDR3 in amino acids: CASSQLTGNTEAFF. CDR3 sequence (DNA): TGTGCCAGCAGCCAACTTACAGGGAACACTGAAGCTTTCTTT. The J gene is TRBJ1-1, the V gene TRBV3-1 (or the pseudogene TRBV3-2); D might be TRBD1 (5 bases). The ends were cut back, 2 bases at V and 1 base at J, with 8 bases in the middle. The germline CDR1 and CDR2 sequences are LGHDT and YNNKEL (reference sequence). The CDR3 covers 14 residues.

This clone was seen only once. This rearrangement joins TRBV7-6 to TRBJ2-2; 9 bases map to TRBD1. The germline CDR1 and CDR2 sequences are SGHVS and FNYEAQ. The CDR3 is made up of 15 amino acids. J lost 1 base, V lost 4 bases, and 1 base had no gene match. CDR3 nucleotides: TGTGCCAGCAGCTCGGGACAGGGGAACACCGGGGAGCTGTTTTTT. Its translation is CASSSGQGNTGELFF.

The V gene is TRBV6-6, the J gene TRBJ2-5; tentatively, D is TRBD2 (6 bases). V lost 2 bases, J lost 5 bases, and 9 bases lay in between. The CDR3 spans 13 residues. From germline, CDR1 is MNHNY and CDR2 SVGAGI (reference sequence). The CDR3 DNA follows: TGTGCCAGCAGTTACCGTGCGGGGGAGACCCAGTACTTC. Translating it yields CASSYRAGETQYF.

This clone was seen a single time. The chain links TRBV12-3 or TRBV12-4 to TRBJ1-5, with D unresolved. The CDR3 sequence is 13 residues long. Trimming removed 6 bases at V and 2 bases at J, with 8 bases between. CDR3 amino acids: CASRPQGNQPQHF. In DNA form, the CDR3 reads TGTGCCAGCAGACCTCAGGGCAATCAGCCCCAGCATTTT.

This sequence joins TRBV13 and TRBJ2-7, with D perhaps TRBD2 (5 bases). V was clipped by 5 bases and J by 2 bases, with 16 bases between them. Germline V gene data show CDR1 as PRHDT and CDR2 as FYEKMQ (reference sequence). The CDR3 totals 15 residues. This chain's CDR3 is CASSRGGLTPYEQYF. The CDR3 nucleotides are TGTGCCAGCAGCCGCGGAGGTCTTACCCCCTACGAGCAGTACTTC. Supplemented by reference TRBV13 and TRBJ2-7, the full variable domain reads AAGVIQSPRHLIKEKRETATLKCYPIPRHDTVYWYQQGPGQDPQFLISFYEKMQSDKGSIPDRFSAQQFSDYHSELNMSSLELGDSALYFCASSRGGLTPYEQYFGPGTRLTVT.

The V and J genes are TRBV7-2 and TRBJ1-1; maybe TRBD1 (5 bases). The length of the CDR3 is 15 residues. The V end was cut by 4 bases, the J end by 5 bases, with 17 bases between. Germline V lookup: CDR1 SGHTA, CDR2 FQGNSA. Written as DNA, the CDR3 is TGTGCCAGCAGCTCGGGCGGATTCGGGGGAACTGAAGCTTTCTTT. Its protein is CASSSGGFGGTEAFF.

The chain employs TRBV7-2 and TRBJ2-7, with a possible D match to TRBD2 (6 bases). This CDR3 is built from 14 residues. Germline V CDR1 and CDR2: SGHTA, FQGNSA. The V and J ends lost 2 bases and 2 bases respectively, with 10 bases between them. The CDR3 sequence: CASSLIGGTYEQYF. DNA of the CDR3: TGTGCCAGCAGCTTAATCGGGGGAACCTACGAGCAGTACTTC. Variable domain in full (rest from reference TRBV7-2 and TRBJ2-7): GAGVSQSPSNKVTEKGKDVELRCDPISGHTALYWYRQSLGQGLEFLIYFQGNSAPDKSGLPSDRFSAERTGGSVSTLTIQRTQQEDSAVYLCASSLIGGTYEQYFGPGTRLTVT.

There are many counts of this clone. The J gene is TRBJ2-2, the V gene TRBV7-9; D not certain. CDR1 and CDR2 from the germline V gene are SEHNR and FQNEAQ (reference sequence). V gave up 8 bases and J gave up 3 bases, with 7 bases separating them. The CDR3 has 12 residues. CDR3 residues: CASGRHTGELFF. In nucleotides, the CDR3 is TGTGCCAGCGGCAGGCACACCGGGGAGCTGTTTTTT.

The chain is built from TRBV24-1 and TRBJ1-5; D call uncertain. V was shortened by 3 bases and J by 4 bases, with 12 bases between the two germline ends. Germline V gives CDR1 KGHDR, CDR2 SFDVKD. The CDR3 covers 15 residues. The CDR3 spells CATSDSRRANQPQHF. DNA for the CDR3: TGTGCCACCAGTGATAGTAGGAGGGCTAATCAGCCCCAGCATTTT.

In this sample, this clone turned up once. The J gene is TRBJ2-1, the V gene TRBV5-1; 11 positions agree with TRBD2. The CDR3 has 15 amino acids. J was trimmed by 12 bases and V by 1 base; bases with no gene match: 9. In germline, CDR1 is SGHRS, CDR2 YFSETQ. The CDR3 DNA reads TGCGCCAGCAGCTTGATCCTAGCGGGAGGCAATCGGCAGTTCTTC. It specifies CASSLILAGGNRQFF.

The V and J genes are TRBV30 and TRBJ2-1; D is perhaps TRBD2 (5 bases). Germline V lookup: CDR1 GTSNPN, CDR2 SVGIG (reference sequence). The CDR3 is 11 residues long. Trimming took 7 bases from V and 2 from J, leaving 6 bases between them. CDR3 nucleotides: TGTGCCTTGCGGGCCTACAATGAGCAGTTCTTC. Its translation: CALRAYNEQFF.

About this clone itself: One junction end disagrees with the germline gene, perhaps due to a read error. The V and J genes are TRBV20-1 and TRBJ2-1; no firm D call. The CDR3 has 11 residues. The germline gives CDR1 DFQATT, CDR2 SNEGSKA (reference sequence). Here the CDR3 reads CSAREPRGQFF. The CDR3 region has the DNA TGCAGTGCCAGAGAGCCTCGCGGGCAGTTCTTC.

The chain recombines TRBV30 with TRBJ2-1, with D hard to call. Trimming removed 0 bases from V and 8 bases from J, with 11 bases in between. Germline values: CDR1 GTSNPN, CDR2 SVGIG (reference sequence). This CDR3 spans 13 amino acids. The CDR3 loop reads CAWSVVLIDEQFF. The DNA for the CDR3 is TGTGCCTGGAGTGTAGTACTTATTGATGAGCAGTTCTTC.

The rearrangement uses TRBV18 and TRBJ1-6; no clear D gene. Germline values: CDR1 KGHSH, CDR2 LQKENI. The CDR3 length is 17 residues. Trimming took off 6 bases at V and 0 bases at J, with 15 bases between the two ends. This chain's CDR3 is CASSSEALSSYNSPLHF. As DNA, the CDR3 is TGTGCCAGCTCGAGCGAGGCCCTGAGCTCCTATAATTCACCCCTCCACTTT.